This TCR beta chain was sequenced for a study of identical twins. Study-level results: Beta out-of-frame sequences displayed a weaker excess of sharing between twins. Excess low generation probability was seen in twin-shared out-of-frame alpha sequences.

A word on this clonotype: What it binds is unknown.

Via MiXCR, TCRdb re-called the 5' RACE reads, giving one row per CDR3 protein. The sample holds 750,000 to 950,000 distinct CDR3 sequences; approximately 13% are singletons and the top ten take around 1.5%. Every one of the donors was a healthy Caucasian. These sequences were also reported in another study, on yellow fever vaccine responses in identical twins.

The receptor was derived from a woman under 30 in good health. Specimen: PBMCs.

CDR3 sequence: CASSQEQTSSYNEQFF. The DNA for the CDR3 is TGCGCCAGCAGCCAAGAACAGACTAGCTCCTACAATGAGCAGTTCTTC. This chain joins TRBV4-1 and TRBJ2-1, with D possibly TRBD2 on 6 matching bases. CDR1 is MGHRA, CDR2 YSYEKL, per germline. V was clipped by 0 bases and J by 0 bases, with 9 bases between them. The CDR3 has 16 amino acids.